This passage covers 24 T cell receptor beta chains from one sample sequenced in a study of STAT5B mutations in CD4+ large granular lymphocyte leukemia (dated by TCRdb to between 2021 and 2022). Libraries came from the immunoSEQ multiplex PCR assay. Drawn from immuneACCESS, this table holds only the in-frame rearrangements with V and J called that TCRdb kept. Clones are partly lost; checked studies trace under half to an unresolved V gene and leave the rest unexplained. The sample profile shows 25,000 to 35,000 clones; roughly 74% of them were found once. The top ten hold 0.85% to 1.2% of the sample. Sequencing was carried out using CD4+ T cells from blood buffy coats. These receptors were obtained from a human donor in good health.

V usage is TRBV27 and J usage is TRBJ2-5; 8 bases map to TRBD2. The germline CDR1 and CDR2 sequences are MNHEY and SMNVEV (reference sequence). The CDR3 is 16 residues long. Trimming at V came to 5 bases and at J to 5 bases, leaving 13 bases not matched to a gene. Here the CDR3 reads CASSPNPAGGRETQYF. CDR3 DNA sequence: TGTGCCAGCAGTCCAAACCCCGCGGGGGGCCGGGAGACCCAGTACTTC.

The V and J genes are TRBV11-2 and TRBJ2-3; 9 bases line up with TRBD2. The germline gives CDR1 SGHAT, CDR2 FQNNGV. J lost 2 bases, V lost 2 bases, and 11 bases had no gene match. The CDR3 contains 18 residues. The CDR3: CASSLPIRLAVITDTQYF. In nucleotides, the CDR3 is TGTGCCAGCAGCTTACCCATTCGACTAGCGGTTATCACAGATACGCAGTATTTT.

This sequence joins TRBV6-6 and TRBJ2-1; unclear D gene. The CDR3 sequence is 11 residues long. Trimming stripped 8 bases from V and 7 bases from J, with 9 bases between. Germline-derived CDR1 and CDR2 are MNHNY and SVGAGI (reference sequence). CDR3 loop: CASEGGNEQFF. As DNA, the CDR3 is TGTGCCAGCGAAGGCGGAAATGAGCAGTTCTTC.

This clone was picked up a small number of times. The J gene is TRBJ1-2, the V gene TRBV18; D may be TRBD1 (5 bases). Trimming removed 3 bases at V and 6 bases at J, with 11 bases between. CDR3 size: 13 residues. Germline assignment: CDR1 KGHSH and CDR2 LQKENI. The CDR3 DNA reads as TGTGCCAGCTCACCCGGGGGGGAGGATGGCTACACCTTC. The encoded protein is CASSPGGEDGYTF.

The V call is TRBV7-9, the J call TRBJ1-5; tentatively, D is TRBD1 (6 bases). V was shortened by 1 base and J by 6 bases, with 13 bases between the two germline ends. The V gene's germline CDR1 is SEHNR and CDR2 FQNEAQ (reference sequence). The CDR3 extends over 15 amino acids. CDR3 sequence (DNA): TGTGCCAGCAGCTTAGGGGGGGGCTCGGGTCAGCCCCAGCATTTT. It encodes CASSLGGGSGQPQHF.

The chain links TRBV18 to TRBJ1-3, with D tentatively TRBD1 (6 bases). The germline CDR1 and CDR2 sequences are KGHSH and LQKENI. The CDR3 contains 15 residues. V was cut by 5 bases and J by 4 bases, with 15 bases left in between. The CDR3 region has the DNA TGTGCCAGCTCAACGACGACAGGTGAAGGAAACACCATATATTTT. Residues: CASSTTTGEGNTIYF.

The chain employs TRBV5-5 and TRBJ2-7; the D is unclear. There are 12 residues in the CDR3. Trimming removed 0 bases from V and 5 bases from J, with 6 bases in between. Per the germline V gene, CDR1 is SGHKS and CDR2 is YYEKEE (reference sequence). The CDR3: CASSLGLDEQYF. For the CDR3, the DNA is TGTGCCAGCAGCTTGGGGTTGGACGAGCAGTACTTC. The variable domain in full, with the rest retrieved from reference TRBV5-5 and TRBJ2-7, is DAGVTQSPTHLIKTRGQQVTLRCSPISGHKSVSWYQQVLGQGPQFIFQYYEKEERGRGNFPDRFSARQFPNYSSELNVNALLLGDSALYLCASSLGLDEQYFGPGTRLTVT.

The rearrangement joins TRBV9 to TRBJ1-5, with TRBD1 matching 7 bases. This CDR3 region has 13 residues. Germline V CDR1 and CDR2: SGDLS, YYNGEE. V shed 3 bases and J 5 bases; nucleotides not matched to a gene: 2. Here the CDR3 reads CASSATGDQPQHF. CDR3 nucleotides: TGTGCCAGCAGCGCAACAGGGGATCAGCCCCAGCATTTT.

V is TRBV27 and J is TRBJ2-6, with TRBD1 matching 8 bases. V shed 6 bases, J shed 0 bases, and the junction held 7 bases outside the gene matches. The length of the CDR3 is 17 residues. CDR1 and CDR2 (germline): MNHEY, SMNVEV (reference sequence). In nucleotides, the CDR3 is TGTGCCAGCAGGTCCGGGACAGGAGCCTCTGGGGCCAACGTCCTGACTTTC. Its translation: CASRSGTGASGANVLTF.

V and J are TRBV11-2 and TRBJ2-3; D gene unclear. The CDR3 has 14 amino acids. V was trimmed by 1 base and J by 5 bases, leaving 10 bases between them. CDR1 is SGHAT, CDR2 FQNNGV, per germline. CDR3 sequence (DNA): TGTGCCAGCAGCTTAGGAGTCCTGGGAGATACGCAGTATTTT. As protein: CASSLGVLGDTQYF.

V usage is TRBV19 and J usage is TRBJ1-5, with TRBD1 identical over 7 bases. The length of the CDR3 is 13 residues. The V segment lost 5 bases and the J segment 6 bases; nucleotides outside the gene matches: 4. In germline, CDR1 is LNHDA, CDR2 SQIVND (reference sequence). The CDR3: CASSGNRGQPQHF. Written as DNA, the CDR3 is TGTGCCAGTAGTGGGAACAGGGGTCAGCCCCAGCATTTT.

V is TRBV4-3 and J is TRBJ2-7; TRBD1 might be the D (5 bases). The V end was cut by 0 bases, the J end by 3 bases, with 12 bases between. CDR3 length: 15 residues. Germline V CDR1 and CDR2: LGHNA, YSLEER. The CDR3 reads CASSQDLTGGYEQYF. As DNA, the CDR3 is TGCGCCAGCAGCCAAGATCTCACAGGTGGCTACGAGCAGTACTTC.

V gene TRBV19 combines with J gene TRBJ2-1; D is uncertain. CDR1 is LNHDA, CDR2 SQIVND, per germline (reference sequence). V lost 1 base and J 6 bases, leaving 1 base between the germline ends. CDR3 length equals 11 residues. The CDR3 bases are TGTGCCAGTAGTATAGGCAATGAGCAGTTCTTC. Protein product: CASSIGNEQFF.

This chain uses TRBV18 with TRBJ1-3; D unresolved. The CDR3 consists of 12 residues. The V end lost 2 bases, the J end lost 4 bases, and 3 bases lay between the germline ends. In germline, CDR1 is KGHSH, CDR2 LQKENI. The CDR3 is CASSPMGNTIYF. DNA for the CDR3: TGTGCCAGCTCACCAATGGGAAACACCATATATTTT.

The chain uses TRBV5-1 and TRBJ1-4, with D perhaps TRBD1 (6 bases). Germline-derived CDR1 and CDR2 are SGHRS and YFSETQ. V was shortened by 1 base and J by 4 bases, with 8 bases between the two germline ends. This CDR3 region has 14 residues. For the CDR3, the DNA is TGCGCCAGCAGCTTGACAGGGTTTAATGAAAAACTGTTTTTT. Encoded protein: CASSLTGFNEKLFF. Filled out from reference TRBV5-1 and TRBJ1-4, the complete variable domain reads KAGVTQTPRYLIKTRGQQVTLSCSPISGHRSVSWYQQTPGQGLQFLFEYFSETQRNKGNFPGRFSGRQFSNSRSEMNVSTLELGDSALYLCASSLTGFNEKLFFGSGTQLSVL.

The V call is TRBV7-9, the J call TRBJ1-2; D unclear. V lost 0 bases to trimming and J lost 7 bases, with 15 bases between them. Germline CDR1 is SEHNR and CDR2 is FQNEAQ (reference sequence). The CDR3 totals 15 residues. The CDR3 loop is CASSLADRSRAGYTF. DNA for the CDR3: TGTGCCAGCAGCTTAGCGGATCGGTCCCGGGCTGGCTACACCTTC.

The sample holds a few counts of this clone. This rearrangement joins TRBV2 to TRBJ2-5; D is possibly TRBD2 (6 bases). Germline loops: CDR1 SNHLY, CDR2 FYNNEI. This CDR3 is 13 amino acids long. V shed 5 bases and J shed 4 bases, with 11 bases lying between them. This CDR3 is CASSPRLGETQYF. In nucleotides, the CDR3 is TGTGCCAGCAGTCCCCGACTAGGAGAGACCCAGTACTTC.

J is TRBJ2-7 and V is TRBV30; the D gene is possibly TRBD1 (5 bases). Deletions cut 0 bases from V and 2 bases from J, with 11 bases between. This CDR3 comprises 14 residues. Germline V lookup: CDR1 GTSNPN, CDR2 SVGIG (reference sequence). CDR3 bases: TGTGCCTGGAGTGTCCAGCAGGGCCCCTACGAGCAGTACTTC. Protein: CAWSVQQGPYEQYF.

V and J are TRBV18 and TRBJ2-7; TRBD1 aligns across 7 bases. CDR1 is KGHSH and CDR2 is LQKENI in the germline V gene. CDR3 length: 13 amino acids. J lost 7 bases, V lost 4 bases, and 7 bases had no gene match. DNA for the CDR3: TGTGCCAGCTCACTCGACAGGGTGGGGGAGCAGTACGTC. It codes for CASSLDRVGEQYV.

The chain employs TRBV11-3 and TRBJ1-1; TRBD1 is a possible D gene (6 bases). Deletions cut 6 bases from V and 3 bases from J, with 11 bases between. The length of the CDR3 is 13 residues. Germline-derived CDR1 and CDR2 are SGHNT and YENEEA. CDR3 coding DNA: TGTGCCAGCAGAAAACGGACAGACACTGAAGCTTTCTTT. Residues: CASRKRTDTEAFF.

V is TRBV11-2 and J is TRBJ2-3, with 11 bases that match TRBD1. This CDR3 spans 17 amino acids. Germline loops: CDR1 SGHAT, CDR2 FQNNGV. After removal of 0 bases from V and 7 bases from J, the junction contained 9 bases not matched to a gene. CDR3 region: CASSLDRGQGAKYTQYF. In DNA, the CDR3 is TGTGCCAGCAGCTTAGACCGAGGACAGGGGGCGAAGTATACGCAGTATTTT.

The chain joins TRBV19 to TRBJ1-1, with 7 bases lining up with TRBD1. In germline, CDR1 is LNHDA, CDR2 SQIVND (reference sequence). The V segment lost 3 bases and the J segment 1 base; nucleotides outside the gene matches: 5. CDR3 length: 15 residues. The CDR3 region has the DNA TGTGCCAGTAGTATCCCGTGGACAGGGAACACTGAAGCTTTCTTT. This codes for CASSIPWTGNTEAFF.

This clone has just one count. The chain couples TRBV27 to TRBJ2-7; 9 bases are a match to TRBD2. This CDR3 is 16 amino acids long. After removal of 3 bases from V and 5 bases from J, the junction contained 11 bases not matched to a gene. Germline V gene sequence: CDR1 MNHEY, CDR2 SMNVEV (reference sequence). The CDR3 sequence is CASSFLRGRAPDEQYF. Here the CDR3 DNA reads TGTGCCAGCAGTTTCCTTCGCGGGAGGGCTCCCGACGAGCAGTACTTC.

The chain joins TRBV12-1 to TRBJ2-7. TRBV12-1 is labeled a pseudogene. The CDR3 spans 15 residues. The CDR3 reads CASSRGQGTHYEQYV. Here the CDR3 DNA reads TGTGCCAGCAGCCGGGGGCAGGGAACCCACTACGAGCAGTACGTC.